These 5 T cell receptor beta chains originate from one sample sequenced in a study of T-cell memory formation after mild COVID-19 (dated by TCRdb to the early 2020s). The library was prepared using 5' RACE. The sequencing machine was an Illumina NovaSeq 6000. TCRdb handled the public reads itself, with Q25 trimming in fastp and clone calling in MiXCR, and kept productive beta chains. CDR3 protein sequences are deduplicated, and each keeps its most common genes and DNA. This sample gives around 320,000 distinct CDR3 sequences in total; around an eighth of them show up just once. Roughly 23% of the sample lies in the top ten. Sequencing was done on a sample of PBMCs or a T cell subset sorted from them (not recorded which). The origin of the receptors is a man younger than 35 who had mild COVID-19 (a few samples of this study predate the infection). The sample titles of this study are shuffled in the database, so cell type and time point are left out; the donor was told from shared clones.

This clonotype was counted only a few times. This chain links TRBV24-1 with TRBJ2-2; D is possibly TRBD1 or TRBD2 (6 bases each). Germline V CDR1 and CDR2: KGHDR, SFDVKD. V lost 3 bases and J lost 3, with 16 bases in between. The CDR3 sequence is 17 residues long. Here the CDR3 reads CATSDRNPRGDTGELFF. In DNA, the CDR3 is TGTGCCACCAGTGATCGGAACCCTAGGGGGGACACCGGGGAGCTGTTTTTT.

The sample holds a few counts of this clonotype. The chain uses TRBV4-3 and TRBJ2-2; 10 bases line up with TRBD2. CDR1 is LGHNA, CDR2 YSLEER, per germline. This CDR3 is 16 amino acids long. After removal of 2 bases from V and 3 bases from J, the junction contained 3 bases not matched to a gene. The CDR3 sequence: CASSQSGGADTGELFF. The CDR3 DNA reads as TGCGCCAGCAGCCAAAGCGGGGGGGCCGACACCGGGGAGCTGTTTTTT.

V is TRBV9 and J is TRBJ2-3; TRBD1 agrees at 9 bases. The CDR3 extends over 15 amino acids. V gave up 4 bases and J gave up 1 base; unmatched junction bases: 4. CDR1 and CDR2 (germline): SGDLS, YYNGEE. The DNA of the CDR3 is TGTGCCAGCAGCCAACAGGGGGCGGGCACAGATACGCAGTATTTT. The encoded protein is CASSQQGAGTDTQYF.

V is TRBV7-3 and J is TRBJ1-3, with a possible D match to TRBD1 (5 bases). This CDR3 spans 15 amino acids. Between the trimmed V and J ends, which lost 5 bases and 4 bases, there was a span of 15 bases. Germline CDR1 SGHTA, CDR2 FQGTGA. CDR3 amino acids: CASSLEGYKGNTIYF. Written as DNA, the CDR3 is TGTGCCAGCAGCCTAGAGGGGTACAAAGGAAACACCATATATTTT.

This clonotype has ten or more counts. This rearrangement joins TRBV10-3 to TRBJ2-5; tentative D call: TRBD1 (6 bases). Between the trimmed V and J ends, which lost 2 bases and 6 bases, there was a span of 16 bases. Germline V lookup: CDR1 ENHRY, CDR2 SYGVKD. This CDR3 is built from 15 residues. CDR3 residues: CAISETGRRGQTQYF. CDR3 in DNA: TGTGCCATCAGTGAGACAGGGAGAAGAGGACAGACCCAGTACTTC.